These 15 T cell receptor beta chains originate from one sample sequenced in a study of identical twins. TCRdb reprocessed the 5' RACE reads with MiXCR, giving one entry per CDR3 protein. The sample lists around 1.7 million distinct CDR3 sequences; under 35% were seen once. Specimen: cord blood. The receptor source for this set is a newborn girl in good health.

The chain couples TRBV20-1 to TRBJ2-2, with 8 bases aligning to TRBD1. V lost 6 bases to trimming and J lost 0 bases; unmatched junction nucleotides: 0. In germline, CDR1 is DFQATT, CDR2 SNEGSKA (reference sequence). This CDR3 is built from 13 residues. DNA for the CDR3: TGCAGTGCACAGGGGGCGAACACCGGGGAGCTGTTTTTT. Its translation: CSAQGANTGELFF.

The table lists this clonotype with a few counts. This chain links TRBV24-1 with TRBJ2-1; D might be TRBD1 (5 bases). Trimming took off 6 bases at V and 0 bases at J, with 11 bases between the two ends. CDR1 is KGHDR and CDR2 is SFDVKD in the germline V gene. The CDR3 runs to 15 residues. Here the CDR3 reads CATSRQGSSYNEQFF. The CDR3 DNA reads TGTGCCACCAGTCGCCAGGGTTCCTCCTACAATGAGCAGTTCTTC.

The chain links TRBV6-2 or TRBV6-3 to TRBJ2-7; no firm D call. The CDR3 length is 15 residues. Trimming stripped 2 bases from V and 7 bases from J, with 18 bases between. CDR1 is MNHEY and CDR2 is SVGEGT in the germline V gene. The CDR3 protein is CASSYGIVKLDEQYF. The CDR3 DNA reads TGTGCCAGCAGTTACGGGATAGTCAAATTAGATGAGCAGTACTTC.

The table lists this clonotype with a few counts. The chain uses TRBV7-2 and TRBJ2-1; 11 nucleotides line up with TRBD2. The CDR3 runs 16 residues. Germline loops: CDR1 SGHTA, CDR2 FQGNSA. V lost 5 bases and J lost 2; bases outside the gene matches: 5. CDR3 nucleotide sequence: TGTGCCAGCAGCAGCCTACTAGCGGGGGCCTACAATGAGCAGTTCTTC. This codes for CASSSLLAGAYNEQFF.

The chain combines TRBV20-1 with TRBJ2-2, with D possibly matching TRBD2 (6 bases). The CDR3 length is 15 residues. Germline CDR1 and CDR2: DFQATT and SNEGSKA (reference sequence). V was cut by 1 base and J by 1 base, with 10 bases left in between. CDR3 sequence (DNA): TGCAGTGCTAGAGCGGCGGAGGGGAACACCGGGGAGCTGTTTTTT. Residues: CSARAAEGNTGELFF.

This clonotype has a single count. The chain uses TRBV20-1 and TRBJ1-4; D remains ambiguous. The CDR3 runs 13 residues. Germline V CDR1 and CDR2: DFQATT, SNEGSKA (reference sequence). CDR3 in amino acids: CSESKEKKEKLFF. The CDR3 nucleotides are TGCAGCGAAAGCAAGGAGAAAAAGGAAAAACTGTTTTTT.

The chain's CDR3 is CASRPRGLLYEQYF. CDR3 bases: TGTGCCAGCAGACCGAGGGGGCTCCTCTACGAGCAGTACTTC. This rearrangement joins TRBV7-8 to TRBJ2-7, with 7 bases lining up with TRBD1. The CDR3 totals 14 residues. The junction had 8 bases not matched to a gene; V was cut back by 6 bases and J by 3 bases. Germline V lookup: CDR1 SGHVS, CDR2 FQNEAQ.

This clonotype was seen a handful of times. The CDR3 sequence is CSVGQGMPLNEQFF. CDR3 nucleotide sequence: TGCAGCGTTGGACAGGGAATGCCTCTCAATGAGCAGTTCTTC. The chain carries TRBV29-1 and TRBJ2-1; the match to TRBD1 covers 7 bases. V lost 4 bases and J lost 6; bases outside the gene matches: 9. CDR1 is SQVTM, CDR2 ANQGSEA, per germline. The length of the CDR3 is 14 residues.

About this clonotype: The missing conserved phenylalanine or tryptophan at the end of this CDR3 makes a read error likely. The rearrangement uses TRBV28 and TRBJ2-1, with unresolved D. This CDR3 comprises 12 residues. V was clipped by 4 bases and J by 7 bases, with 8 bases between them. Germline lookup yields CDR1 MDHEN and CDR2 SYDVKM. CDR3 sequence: CASSYNLNEQFL. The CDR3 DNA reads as TGTGCCAGCAGTTATAACCTTAATGAGCAGTTCCTC.

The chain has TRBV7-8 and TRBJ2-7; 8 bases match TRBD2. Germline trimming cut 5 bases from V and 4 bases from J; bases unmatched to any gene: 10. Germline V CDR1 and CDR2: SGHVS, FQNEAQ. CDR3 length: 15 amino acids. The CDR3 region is CASSPPSGPLYEQYF. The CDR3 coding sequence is TGTGCCAGCAGCCCCCCTAGCGGGCCTTTGTACGAGCAGTACTTC.

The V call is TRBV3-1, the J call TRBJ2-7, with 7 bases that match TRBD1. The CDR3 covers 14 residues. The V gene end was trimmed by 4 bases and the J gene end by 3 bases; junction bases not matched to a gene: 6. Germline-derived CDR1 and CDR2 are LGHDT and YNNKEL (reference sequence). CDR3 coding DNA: TGTGCCAGCAGCCGAGAGGGGGCAGGCTACGAGCAGTACTTC. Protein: CASSREGAGYEQYF.

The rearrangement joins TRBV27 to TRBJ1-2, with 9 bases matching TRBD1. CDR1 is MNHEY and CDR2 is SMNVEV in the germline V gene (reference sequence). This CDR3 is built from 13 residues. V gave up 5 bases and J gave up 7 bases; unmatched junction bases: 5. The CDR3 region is CASSPTGGIGYTF. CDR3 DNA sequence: TGTGCCAGCAGTCCAACAGGGGGCATTGGCTACACCTTC.

DNA for the CDR3: TGTGCCATCAGTGAAGAGGGTAGCTCCTACAATGAGCAGTACTTC. Its translation is CAISEEGSSYNEQYF. The chain joins TRBV10-3 to TRBJ2-1, with D possibly being TRBD2 (5 bases). TRBJ2-7 explains the end of the DNA better; the J call may be wrong. CDR1 is ENHRY and CDR2 is SYGVKD in the germline V gene. This CDR3 has 15 amino acids.

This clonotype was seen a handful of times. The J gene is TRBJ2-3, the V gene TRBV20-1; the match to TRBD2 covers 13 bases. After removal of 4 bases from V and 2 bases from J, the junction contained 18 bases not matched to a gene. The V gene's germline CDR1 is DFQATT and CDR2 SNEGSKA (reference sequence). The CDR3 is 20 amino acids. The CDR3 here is CSATSRPILAGGFPTDTQYF. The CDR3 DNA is TGCAGTGCTACCAGCCGACCCATACTAGCGGGGGGGTTCCCCACAGATACGCAGTATTTT.

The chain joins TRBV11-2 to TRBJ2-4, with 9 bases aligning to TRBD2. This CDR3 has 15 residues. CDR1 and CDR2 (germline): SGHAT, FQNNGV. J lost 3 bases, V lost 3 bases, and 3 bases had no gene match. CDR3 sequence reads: CASSFAGGYKNIQYF. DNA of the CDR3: TGTGCCAGCAGCTTCGCGGGGGGGTACAAAAACATTCAGTACTTC.